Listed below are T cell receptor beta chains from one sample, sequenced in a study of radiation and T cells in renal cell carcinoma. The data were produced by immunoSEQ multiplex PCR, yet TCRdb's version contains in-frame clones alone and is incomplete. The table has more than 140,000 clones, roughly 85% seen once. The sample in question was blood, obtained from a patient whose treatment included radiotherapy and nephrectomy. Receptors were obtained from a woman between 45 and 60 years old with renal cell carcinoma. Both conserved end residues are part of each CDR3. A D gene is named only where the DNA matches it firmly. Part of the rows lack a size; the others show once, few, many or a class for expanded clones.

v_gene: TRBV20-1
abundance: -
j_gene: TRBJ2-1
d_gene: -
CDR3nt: TGCAGTGCTAGGGTTACAGAGCAGTTCTTC
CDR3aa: CSARVTEQFF

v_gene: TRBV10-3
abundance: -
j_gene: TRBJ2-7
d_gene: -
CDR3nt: TGTGCCATCAGTGAGGCACCAGGTTCTTACGAGCAGTACTTC
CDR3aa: CAISEAPGSYEQYF

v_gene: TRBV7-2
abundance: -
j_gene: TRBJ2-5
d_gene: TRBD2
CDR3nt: TGTGCCAGCAGCTTAGTAGCGGGGATACAAGAGACCCAGTACTTC
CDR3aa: CASSLVAGIQETQYF

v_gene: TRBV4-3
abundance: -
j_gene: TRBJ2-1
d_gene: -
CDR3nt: TGCGCCAGCAGCGGGGACACCTACAATGAGCAGTTCTTC
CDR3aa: CASSGDTYNEQFF

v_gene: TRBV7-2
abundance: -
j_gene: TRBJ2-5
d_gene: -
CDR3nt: TGTGCCAGCACCTTAGGGATTACTTACGAGACCCAGTACTTC
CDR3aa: CASTLGITYETQYF

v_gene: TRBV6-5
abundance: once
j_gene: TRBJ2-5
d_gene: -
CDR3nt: TGTGCCAGCAGTTACTCGAGTAGTTTAGAGACCCAGTACTTC
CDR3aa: CASSYSSSLETQYF

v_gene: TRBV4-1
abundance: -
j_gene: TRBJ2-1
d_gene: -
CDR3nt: TGCGCCAGCAGCCAAGATAGTTGGGGGGCCCCTATTCGGTATGAGCAGTTCTTC
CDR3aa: CASSQDSWGAPIRYEQFF

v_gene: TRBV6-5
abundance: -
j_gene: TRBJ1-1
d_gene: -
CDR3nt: TGTGCCAGCACCAACCAGGGCCCAGGAGTTGCTTTCTTT
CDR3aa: CASTNQGPGVAFF

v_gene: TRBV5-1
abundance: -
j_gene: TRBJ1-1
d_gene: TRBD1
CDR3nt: TGCGCCAGCAGCTTTACAGGGGGTTCAAGGAACACTGAAGCTTTCTTT
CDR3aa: CASSFTGGSRNTEAFF

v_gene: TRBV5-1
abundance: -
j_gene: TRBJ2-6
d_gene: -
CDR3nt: TGCGCCAGCAGCTTGCGCTCGGGGCAGCCCTCTGGGGCCAACGTCCTGACTTTC
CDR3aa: CASSLRSGQPSGANVLTF

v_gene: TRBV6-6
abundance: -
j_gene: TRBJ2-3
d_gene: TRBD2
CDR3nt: TGTGCCAGCCGCGGGAGAGATACGCAGTATTTT
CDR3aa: CASRGRDTQYF

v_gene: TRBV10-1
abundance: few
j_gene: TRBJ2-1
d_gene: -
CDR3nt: TGCGCCAGCAGCCCAGGAGGGAATGAGCAGTTCTTC
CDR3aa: CASSPGGNEQFF

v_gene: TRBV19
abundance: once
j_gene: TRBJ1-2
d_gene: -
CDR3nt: TGTGCCAGTAGAGCCGGGGTTGGCTACACCTTC
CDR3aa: CASRAGVGYTF

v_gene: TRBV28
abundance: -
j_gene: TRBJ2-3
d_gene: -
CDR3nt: TGTGCCAGCAGTTCGGGGGCCTCGGGAACAGATACGCAGTATTTT
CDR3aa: CASSSGASGTDTQYF

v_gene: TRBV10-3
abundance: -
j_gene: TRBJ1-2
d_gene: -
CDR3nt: TGTGCCATCAGTGAGTCTGAGACAGAGGGGTATGGCTACACCTTC
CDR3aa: CAISESETEGYGYTF

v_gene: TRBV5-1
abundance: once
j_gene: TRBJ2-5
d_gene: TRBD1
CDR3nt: TGCGCCAGCAGCTTGGGGACAGGGTTGCAAGAGACCCAGTACTTC
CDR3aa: CASSLGTGLQETQYF

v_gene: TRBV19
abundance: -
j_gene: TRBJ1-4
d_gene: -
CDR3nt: TGTGCCAGTAGTAGGTGGACAGCTCTTAATGAAAAACTGTTTTTT
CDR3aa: CASSRWTALNEKLFF

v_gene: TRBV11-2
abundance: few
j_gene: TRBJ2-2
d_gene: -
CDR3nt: TGTGCCAGCAGCCTCGATGTCGTTTCAGGGGAGCTGTTTTTT
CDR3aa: CASSLDVVSGELFF

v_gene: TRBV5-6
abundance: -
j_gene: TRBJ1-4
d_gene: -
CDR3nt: TGTGCCAGCAGCTCACGTCTGACCCTTGATTTGGACAAACTGTTTTTT
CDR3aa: CASSSRLTLDLDKLFF

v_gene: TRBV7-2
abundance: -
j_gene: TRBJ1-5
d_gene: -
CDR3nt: TGTGCCAGCAGCCCCAACACCGATCAGCCCCAGCATTTT
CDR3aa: CASSPNTDQPQHF

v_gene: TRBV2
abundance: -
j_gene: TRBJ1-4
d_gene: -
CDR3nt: TGTGCCAGCAGTGATCGTCGGCTCATGGGGGAAAAACTGTTTTTT
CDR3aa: CASSDRRLMGEKLFF

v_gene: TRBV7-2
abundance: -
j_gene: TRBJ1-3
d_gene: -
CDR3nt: TGTGCCAGCAGTCCCGGGACGGGAGGAAACACCATATATTTT
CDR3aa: CASSPGTGGNTIYF

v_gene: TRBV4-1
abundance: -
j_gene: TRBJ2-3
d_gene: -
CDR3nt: TGCGCCAGCAGCCAGATGGGGGATACGCAGTATTTT
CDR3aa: CASSQMGDTQYF

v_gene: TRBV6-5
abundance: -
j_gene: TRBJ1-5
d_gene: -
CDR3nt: TGTGCCAGCAGTAAAACAGGGTTTGGCAATCAGCCCCAGCATTTT
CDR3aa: CASSKTGFGNQPQHF